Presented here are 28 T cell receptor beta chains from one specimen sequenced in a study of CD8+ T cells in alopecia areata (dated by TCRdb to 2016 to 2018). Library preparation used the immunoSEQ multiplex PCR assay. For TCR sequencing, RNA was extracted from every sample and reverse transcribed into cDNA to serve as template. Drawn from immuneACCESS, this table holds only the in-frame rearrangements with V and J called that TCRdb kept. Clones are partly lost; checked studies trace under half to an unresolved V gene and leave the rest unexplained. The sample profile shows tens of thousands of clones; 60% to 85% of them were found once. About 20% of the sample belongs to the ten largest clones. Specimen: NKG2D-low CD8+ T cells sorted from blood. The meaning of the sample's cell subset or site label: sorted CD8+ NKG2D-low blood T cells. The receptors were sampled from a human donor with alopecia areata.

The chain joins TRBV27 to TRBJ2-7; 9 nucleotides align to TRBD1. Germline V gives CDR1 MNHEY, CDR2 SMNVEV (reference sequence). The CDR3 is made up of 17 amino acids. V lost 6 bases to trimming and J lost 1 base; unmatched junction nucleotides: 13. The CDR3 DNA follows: TGTGCCAGCAGCGGACAGGGGAGGGAGCGGAGGTCCTACGAGCAGTACTTC. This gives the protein CASSGQGRERRSYEQYF.

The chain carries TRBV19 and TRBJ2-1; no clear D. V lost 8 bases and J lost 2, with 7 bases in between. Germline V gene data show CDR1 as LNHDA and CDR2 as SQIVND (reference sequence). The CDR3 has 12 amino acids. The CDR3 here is CASRTTYNEQFF. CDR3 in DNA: TGTGCCAGTCGCACCACCTACAATGAGCAGTTCTTC.

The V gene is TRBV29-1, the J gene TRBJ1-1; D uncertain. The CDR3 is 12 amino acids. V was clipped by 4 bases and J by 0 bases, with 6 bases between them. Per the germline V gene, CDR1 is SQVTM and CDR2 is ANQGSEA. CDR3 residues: CSVVRMNTEAFF. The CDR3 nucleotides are TGCAGCGTTGTTCGGATGAACACTGAAGCTTTCTTT.

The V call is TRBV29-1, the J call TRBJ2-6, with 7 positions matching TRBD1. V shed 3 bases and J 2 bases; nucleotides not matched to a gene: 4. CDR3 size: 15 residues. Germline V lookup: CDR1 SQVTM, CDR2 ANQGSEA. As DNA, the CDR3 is TGCAGCGTTGAGGACAGGACGGCTGGGGCCAACGTCCTGACTTTC. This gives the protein CSVEDRTAGANVLTF.

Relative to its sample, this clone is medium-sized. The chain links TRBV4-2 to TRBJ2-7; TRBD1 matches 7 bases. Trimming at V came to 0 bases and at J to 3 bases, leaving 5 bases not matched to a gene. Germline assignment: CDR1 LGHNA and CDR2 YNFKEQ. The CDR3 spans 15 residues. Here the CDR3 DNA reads TGTGCCAGCAGCCAAGATGGACAGGAGATCTACGAGCAGTACTTC. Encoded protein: CASSQDGQEIYEQYF.

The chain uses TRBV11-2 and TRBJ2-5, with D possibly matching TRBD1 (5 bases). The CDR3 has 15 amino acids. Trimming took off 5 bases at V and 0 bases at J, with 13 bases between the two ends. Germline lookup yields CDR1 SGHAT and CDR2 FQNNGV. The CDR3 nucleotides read TGTGCCAGCAGCCCAGAGACAGTGTACCAAGAGACCCAGTACTTC. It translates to CASSPETVYQETQYF.

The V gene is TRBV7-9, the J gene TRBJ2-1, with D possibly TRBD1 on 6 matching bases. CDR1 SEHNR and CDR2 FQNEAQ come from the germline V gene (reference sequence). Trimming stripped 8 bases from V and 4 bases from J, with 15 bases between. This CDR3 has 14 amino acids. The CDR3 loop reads CASVAGTLYNEQFF. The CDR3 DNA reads TGTGCCAGCGTCGCTGGGACACTATACAATGAGCAGTTCTTC.

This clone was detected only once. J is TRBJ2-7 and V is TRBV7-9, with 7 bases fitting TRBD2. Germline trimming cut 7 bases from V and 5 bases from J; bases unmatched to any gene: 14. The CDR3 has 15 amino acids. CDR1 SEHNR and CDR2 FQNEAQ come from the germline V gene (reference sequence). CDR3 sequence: CASMELAGTSDEQYF. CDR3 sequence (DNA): TGTGCCAGCATGGAGTTAGCGGGTACGTCGGACGAGCAGTACTTC.

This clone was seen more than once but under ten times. CDR3 sequence reads: CASSEGAGGDTQYF. CDR3 DNA sequence: TGTGCCAGCAGTGAAGGAGCGGGAGGAGATACGCAGTATTTT. The chain recombines TRBV6-4 with TRBJ2-3; 9 nucleotides line up with TRBD2. V was clipped by 3 bases and J by 5 bases; unmatched bases: 3. This CDR3 contains 14 residues. Per the germline V gene, CDR1 is MRHNA and CDR2 is SNTAGT.

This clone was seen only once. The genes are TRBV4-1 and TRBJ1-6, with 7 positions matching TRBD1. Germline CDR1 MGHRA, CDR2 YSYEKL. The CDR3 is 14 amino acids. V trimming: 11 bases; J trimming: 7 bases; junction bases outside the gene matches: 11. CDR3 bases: TGCGCCTCCGGGGAGACAGGGTTGAATTCACCCCTCCACTTT. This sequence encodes CASGETGLNSPLHF.

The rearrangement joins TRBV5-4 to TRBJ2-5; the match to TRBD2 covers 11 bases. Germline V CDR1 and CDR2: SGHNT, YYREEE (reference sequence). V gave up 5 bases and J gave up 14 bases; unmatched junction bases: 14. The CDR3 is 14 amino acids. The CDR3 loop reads CASSSGTSGPTLYF. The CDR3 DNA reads TGTGCCAGCAGTTCAGGGACTAGCGGTCCTACTCTTTACTTC.

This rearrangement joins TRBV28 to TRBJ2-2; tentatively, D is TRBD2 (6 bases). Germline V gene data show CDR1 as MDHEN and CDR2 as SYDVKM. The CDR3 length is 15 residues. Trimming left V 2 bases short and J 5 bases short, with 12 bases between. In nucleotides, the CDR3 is TGTGCCAGCAGTTTAGTGGCGGGATTTACCGGGGAGCTGTTTTTT. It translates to CASSLVAGFTGELFF.

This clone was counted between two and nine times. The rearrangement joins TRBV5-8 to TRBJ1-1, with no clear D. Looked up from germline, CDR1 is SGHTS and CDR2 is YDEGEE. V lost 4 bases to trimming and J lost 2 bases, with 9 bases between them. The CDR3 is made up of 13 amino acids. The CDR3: CASSPPSNTEAFF. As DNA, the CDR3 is TGTGCCAGCAGCCCCCCCAGCAACACTGAAGCTTTCTTT.

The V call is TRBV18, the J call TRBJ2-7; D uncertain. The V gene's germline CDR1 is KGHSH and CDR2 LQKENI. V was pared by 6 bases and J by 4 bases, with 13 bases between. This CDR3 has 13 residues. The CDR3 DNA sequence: TGTGCCAGCTCCCCAGCGAGTGAATACGAGCAGTACTTC. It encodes CASSPASEYEQYF.

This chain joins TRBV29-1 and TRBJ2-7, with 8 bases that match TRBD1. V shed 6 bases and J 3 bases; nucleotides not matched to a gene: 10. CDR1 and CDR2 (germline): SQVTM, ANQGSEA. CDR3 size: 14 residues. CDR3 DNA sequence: TGCAGCGTCGCTCCTGGACAGGGCAGCTACGAGCAGTACTTC. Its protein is CSVAPGQGSYEQYF.

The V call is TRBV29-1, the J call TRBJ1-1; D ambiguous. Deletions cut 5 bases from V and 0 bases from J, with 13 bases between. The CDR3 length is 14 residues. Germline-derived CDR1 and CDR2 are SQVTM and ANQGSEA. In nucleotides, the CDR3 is TGCAGCGTTTTGGGCGGAAACATGAACACTGAAGCTTTCTTT. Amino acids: CSVLGGNMNTEAFF.

Here the CDR3 reads CASSELAGTFQETQYF. Written as DNA, the CDR3 is TGTGCCAGCAGTGAACTAGCGGGAACCTTCCAAGAGACCCAGTACTTC. J is TRBJ2-5 and V is TRBV6-1; 9 bases are shared with TRBD2. The CDR3 runs 16 residues. Germline V gives CDR1 MNHNS, CDR2 SASEGT. V dropped 2 bases and J dropped 1; count of bases not matched to a gene: 5.

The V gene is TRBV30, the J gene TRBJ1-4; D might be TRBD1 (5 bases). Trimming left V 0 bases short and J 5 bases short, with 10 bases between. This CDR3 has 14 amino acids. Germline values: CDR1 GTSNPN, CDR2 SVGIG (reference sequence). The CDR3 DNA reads TGTGCCTGGAGTGTACCCAGGGAGAATGAAAAACTGTTTTTT. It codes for CAWSVPRENEKLFF.

The CDR3 protein is CAWNGGPGSEQYF. The CDR3 DNA follows: TGTGCCTGGAACGGAGGCCCGGGGAGCGAGCAGTACTTC. V and J are TRBV30 and TRBJ2-7; tentative D call: TRBD2 (5 bases). Trimming took off 4 bases at V and 6 bases at J, with 16 bases between the two ends. Germline V CDR1 and CDR2: GTSNPN, SVGIG (reference sequence). This CDR3 has 13 amino acids.

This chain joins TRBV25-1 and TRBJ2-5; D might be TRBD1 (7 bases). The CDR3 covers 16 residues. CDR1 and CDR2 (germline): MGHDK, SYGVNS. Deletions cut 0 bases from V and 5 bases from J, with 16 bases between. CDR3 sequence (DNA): TGTGCCAGCAGTGAATATTCGACAGGGAGGAGGGAGACCCAGTACTTC. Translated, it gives CASSEYSTGRRETQYF.

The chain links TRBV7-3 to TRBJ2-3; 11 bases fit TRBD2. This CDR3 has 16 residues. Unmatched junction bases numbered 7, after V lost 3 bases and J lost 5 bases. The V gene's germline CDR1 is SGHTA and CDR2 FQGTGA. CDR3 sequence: CASSFSGGATGDTQYF. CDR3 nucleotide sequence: TGTGCCAGCAGCTTTAGCGGGGGGGCCACTGGAGATACGCAGTATTTT. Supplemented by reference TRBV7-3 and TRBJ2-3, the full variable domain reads GAGVSQTPSNKVTEKGKYVELRCDPISGHTALYWYRQSLGQGPEFLIYFQGTGAADDSGLPNDRFFAVRPEGSVSTLKIQRTERGDSAVYLCASSFSGGATGDTQYFGPGTRLTVL.

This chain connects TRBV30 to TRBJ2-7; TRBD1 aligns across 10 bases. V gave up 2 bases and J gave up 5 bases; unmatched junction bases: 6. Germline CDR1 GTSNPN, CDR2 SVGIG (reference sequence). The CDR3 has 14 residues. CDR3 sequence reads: CAWSITGTGDEQYF. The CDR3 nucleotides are TGTGCCTGGAGTATCACCGGGACAGGGGACGAGCAGTACTTC.

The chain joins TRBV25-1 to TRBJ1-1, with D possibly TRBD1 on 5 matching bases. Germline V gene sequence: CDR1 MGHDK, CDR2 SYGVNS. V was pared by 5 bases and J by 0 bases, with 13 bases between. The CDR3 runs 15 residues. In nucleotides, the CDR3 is TGTGCCAGCAGTCCAGGGATTGGCCTGAACACTGAAGCTTTCTTT. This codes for CASSPGIGLNTEAFF.

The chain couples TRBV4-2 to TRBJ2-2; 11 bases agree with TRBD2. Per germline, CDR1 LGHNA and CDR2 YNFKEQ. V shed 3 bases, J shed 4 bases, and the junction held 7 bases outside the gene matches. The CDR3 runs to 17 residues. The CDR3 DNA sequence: TGTGCCAGCAGCCATCCCACCGGGACTAGCGGCACCGGGGAGCTGTTTTTT. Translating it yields CASSHPTGTSGTGELFF.

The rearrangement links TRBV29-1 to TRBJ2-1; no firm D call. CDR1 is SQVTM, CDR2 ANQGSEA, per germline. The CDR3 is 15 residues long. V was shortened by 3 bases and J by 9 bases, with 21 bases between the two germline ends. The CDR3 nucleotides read TGCAGCGTTGAGGCGGACGGAACAGTTTTCGGTGAGCAGTTCTTC. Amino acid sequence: CSVEADGTVFGEQFF.

CDR3 amino acids: CASSHSSWGQVTGANVLTF. In nucleotides, the CDR3 is TGTGCCAGCAGCCACTCCTCCTGGGGACAGGTAACCGGGGCCAACGTCCTGACTTTC. The rearrangement links TRBV11-2 to TRBJ2-6; TRBD1 agrees at 8 bases. The CDR3 covers 19 residues. V dropped 5 bases and J dropped 4; count of bases not matched to a gene: 16. Germline CDR1 and CDR2: SGHAT and FQNNGV. Complete variable domain (other parts from reference TRBV11-2 and TRBJ2-6): EAGVAQSPRYKIIEKRQSVAFWCNPISGHATLYWYQQILGQGPKLLIQFQNNGVVDDSQLPKDRFSAERLKGVDSTLKIQPAKLEDSAVYLCASSHSSWGQVTGANVLTFGAGSRLTVL.

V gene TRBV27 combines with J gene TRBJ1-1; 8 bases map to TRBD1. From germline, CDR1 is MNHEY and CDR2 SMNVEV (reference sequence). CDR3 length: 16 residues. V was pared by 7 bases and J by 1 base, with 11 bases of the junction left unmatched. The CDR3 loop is CASIPGQGAQNTEAFF. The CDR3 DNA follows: TGTGCCAGCATACCGGGCCAGGGGGCCCAGAACACTGAAGCTTTCTTT.

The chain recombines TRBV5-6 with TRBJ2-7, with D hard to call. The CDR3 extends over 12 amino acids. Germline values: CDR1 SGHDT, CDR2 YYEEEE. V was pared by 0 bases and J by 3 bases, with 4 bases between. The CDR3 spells CASSLVHYEQYF. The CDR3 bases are TGTGCCAGCAGCTTGGTCCACTACGAGCAGTACTTC.